These 31 T cell receptor beta chains share one sample of origin, sequenced in a study of Ad26.COV2.S vaccination and SARS-CoV-2 variants. Method: immunoSEQ multiplex PCR; TCRdb's copy keeps in-frame clones and lacks some. The table lists about 390,000 clones, 70% to 90% of them singletons. As for treatment: around 19 received Ad26.COV2.S at low or high dose, single or two shots; about 5 received placebo; per-sample allocation not given. Vaccine and placebo recipients were sampled on day 63 after the first injection. Sequenced material: peripheral blood, taken in a trial of Ad26.COV2.S vaccine versus placebo. These receptors were obtained from a person between 18 and 65 years old who received the Ad26.COV2.S COVID-19 vaccine or a placebo.

J is TRBJ1-2 and V is TRBV27, with D possibly being TRBD1 (6 bases). This CDR3 contains 14 residues. Trimming took off 4 bases at V and 13 bases at J, with 22 bases between the two ends. CDR1 is MNHEY, CDR2 SMNVEV, per germline (reference sequence). The CDR3 spells CASSSTDSLGRLTF. CDR3 in DNA: TGTGCCAGCAGTTCGACGGACAGCTTGGGAAGGCTCACCTTC.

The CDR3 DNA reads as TGCGCCAGCAGGAGGGGGCAGGACTATGGCTACACCTTC. This sequence encodes CASRRGQDYGYTF. This sequence joins TRBV5-1 and TRBJ1-2; 7 nucleotides agree with TRBD1. The CDR3 contains 13 residues. The germline gives CDR1 SGHRS, CDR2 YFSETQ. The junction had 4 bases not matched to a gene; V was cut back by 5 bases and J by 3 bases.

The rearrangement links TRBV19 to TRBJ2-1; 14 bases map to TRBD2. Germline CDR1 reads LNHDA; CDR2 reads SQIVND (reference sequence). This CDR3 is built from 18 residues. V gave up 4 bases and J gave up 4 bases; unmatched junction bases: 9. CDR3 bases: TGTGCCAGTAGTAGGGGACTAGCGGGGGCCGTCCATTACAATGAGCAGTTCTTC. Its translation is CASSRGLAGAVHYNEQFF.

This clone was seen once. This sequence joins TRBV6-5 and TRBJ2-7; 11 bases are a match to TRBD1. J gave up 2 bases and V 6 bases, and 3 bases lay outside the gene matches. Germline-derived CDR1 and CDR2 are MNHEY and SVGAGI. This CDR3 is built from 14 residues. The chain's CDR3 is CASRGTGGPYEQYF. In DNA, the CDR3 is TGTGCCAGCAGAGGGACAGGGGGACCCTACGAGCAGTACTTC.

This clone was seen only once. This chain joins TRBV7-6 and TRBJ2-1; 9 bases match TRBD2. The V and J ends lost 3 bases and 4 bases, in that order; junction bases with no gene match: 4. Germline V gives CDR1 SGHVS, CDR2 FNYEAQ. This CDR3 has 15 residues. The CDR3 bases are TGTGCCAGCAGCTTCGGCGGGGGGGCTTACAATGAGCAGTTCTTC. This translates into CASSFGGGAYNEQFF. Full variable domain (outside the CDR3, taken from reference TRBV7-6 and TRBJ2-1): GAGVSQSPRYKVTKRGQDVALRCDPISGHVSLYWYRQALGQGPEFLTYFNYEAQQDKSGLPNDRFSAERPEGSISTLTIQRTEQRDSAMYRCASSFGGGAYNEQFFGPGTRLTVL.

The chain links TRBV12-5 to TRBJ2-2; no reliable D call. Trimming left V 5 bases short and J 7 bases short, with 11 bases between. CDR3 length: 13 amino acids. CDR1 and CDR2 from the germline V gene are LGHNT and FRNRAP. The CDR3 nucleotides are TGTGCTAGTGGTCTCTCGGTTGGCGGGGAGCTGTTTTTT. Its translation: CASGLSVGGELFF.

The gene calls are TRBV19 and TRBJ1-5; possible D gene TRBD1, 6 bases. The V and J ends lost 11 bases and 2 bases respectively, with 22 bases between them. The CDR3 sequence is 16 residues long. The germline V gene has CDR1 LNHDA and CDR2 SQIVND (reference sequence). Here the CDR3 reads CADLSNRAGGNQPQHF. CDR3 DNA: TGTGCCGACCTCTCGAACAGGGCGGGGGGCAATCAGCCCCAGCATTTT.

This chain connects TRBV6-2 or TRBV6-3 to TRBJ2-6, with 7 bases fitting TRBD1. Germline lookup yields CDR1 MNHEY and CDR2 SVGEGT. V lost 6 bases, J lost 0 bases, and 2 bases stayed unmatched. The length of the CDR3 is 15 residues. The CDR3 loop reads CASSRTGSGANVLTF. In DNA form, the CDR3 reads TGTGCCAGCAGCAGGACAGGCTCTGGGGCCAACGTCCTGACTTTC.

The J gene is TRBJ2-2, the V gene TRBV6-5; 8 bases are shared with TRBD1. CDR1 MNHEY and CDR2 SVGAGI come from the germline V gene. This CDR3 is 15 amino acids long. The V segment lost 0 bases and the J segment 6 bases; nucleotides outside the gene matches: 3. In DNA, the CDR3 is TGTGCCAGCAGTTACTCGACAGGGGAGTCCGGGGAGCTGTTTTTT. Translating it yields CASSYSTGESGELFF.

This chain joins TRBV11-3 and TRBJ1-1; D unresolved. This CDR3 is 12 amino acids long. Looked up from germline, CDR1 is SGHNT and CDR2 is YENEEA. Trimming cost V 5 bases and J 8 bases, with 12 bases left between them. The chain's CDR3 is CASSPSGKEAFF. The CDR3 nucleotides read TGTGCCAGCAGCCCCTCGGGGAAGGAAGCTTTCTTT.

The genes are TRBV7-9 and TRBJ2-1; 12 bases line up with TRBD1. The germline V gene encodes CDR1 SEHNR and CDR2 FQNEAQ (reference sequence). The V and J ends lost 4 bases and 9 bases, in that order; junction bases with no gene match: 13. CDR3 length equals 17 residues. The CDR3 nucleotides are TGTGCCAGCAGCTCACGCTCGGGACAGGGGGCGCGAAGTGAGCAGTTCTTC. Protein product: CASSSRSGQGARSEQFF.

This clone appeared a few times. V is TRBV7-2 and J is TRBJ2-7; the D gene is possibly TRBD1 (7 bases). Germline V gives CDR1 SGHTA, CDR2 FQGNSA. Trimming took 5 bases from V and 6 from J, leaving 14 bases between them. This CDR3 contains 13 residues. The CDR3 DNA sequence: TGTGCCAGCAGCGCCAACCAGGGGGGCGAGCAGTACTTC. Translating gives CASSANQGGEQYF.

As to this clone: Relative to the germline gene, one junction end is altered; a read error may explain this. The chain carries TRBV11-2 and TRBJ2-3, with D tentatively TRBD1 (5 bases). CDR1 is SGHAT and CDR2 is FQNNGV in the germline V gene. The CDR3 totals 14 residues. CDR3 sequence (DNA): TGTGCCAGCAGCTCATACGACAGCATAGATACGCAGTATTTT. It encodes CASSSYDSIDTQYF.

The chain employs TRBV3-1 (or the pseudogene TRBV3-2) and TRBJ1-6, with D perhaps TRBD1 (6 bases). Trimming shortened V by 1 base and J by 6 bases, and 10 bases separated the two germline ends. The CDR3 extends over 15 amino acids. Germline V gene sequence: CDR1 LGHDT, CDR2 YNNKEL (reference sequence). This CDR3 is CASSQAGEINSPLHF. CDR3 in DNA: TGTGCCAGCAGCCAAGCAGGGGAGATTAATTCACCCCTCCACTTT.

The V and J genes are TRBV2 and TRBJ2-7; D gene ambiguous. In germline, CDR1 is SNHLY, CDR2 FYNNEI. The CDR3 consists of 14 residues. V shed 7 bases and J shed 1 base, with 14 bases lying between them. The CDR3: CASTGFWVSYEQYF. The CDR3 DNA reads TGTGCCAGCACAGGCTTCTGGGTTTCCTACGAGCAGTACTTC.

V usage is TRBV3-1 (or the pseudogene TRBV3-2) and J usage is TRBJ1-2; D unclear. The V and J ends lost 3 bases and 7 bases respectively, with 18 bases between them. The CDR3 runs to 15 residues. Germline lookup yields CDR1 LGHDT and CDR2 YNNKEL (reference sequence). This CDR3 reads CASSHKASPSGGYTF. In DNA form, the CDR3 reads TGTGCCAGCAGCCATAAAGCTTCCCCCTCGGGTGGCTACACCTTC.

The rearrangement joins TRBV6-1 to TRBJ1-2, with D unclear. Per germline, CDR1 MNHNS and CDR2 SASEGT. V was cut by 2 bases and J by 8 bases, with 12 bases left in between. The CDR3 consists of 13 residues. The CDR3, as DNA: TGTGCCAGCAGTGAATTTGAATCGTACGGCTACACCTTC. Amino acid sequence: CASSEFESYGYTF.

The CDR3 protein is CASSYSHRVSNEQYF. CDR3 coding DNA: TGTGCCAGCAGTTACTCGCACCGCGTTTCTAACGAGCAGTACTTC. V usage is TRBV6-6 and J usage is TRBJ2-7; no clear D gene. The V and J ends lost 0 bases and 5 bases respectively, with 14 bases between them. Germline V gives CDR1 MNHNY, CDR2 SVGAGI (reference sequence). There are 15 residues in the CDR3.

The chain uses TRBV7-9 and TRBJ2-3; perhaps TRBD1 as D (5 bases). Germline values: CDR1 SEHNR, CDR2 FQNEAQ (reference sequence). CDR3 length equals 13 residues. The V and J ends lost 3 bases and 5 bases respectively, with 9 bases between them. Written as DNA, the CDR3 is TGTGCCAGCAGCTTTAACACAGGAGATACGCAGTATTTT. Protein sequence: CASSFNTGDTQYF.

The chain joins TRBV7-9 to TRBJ1-1; no clear D. Between the trimmed V and J ends, which lost 4 bases and 0 bases, there was a span of 9 bases. Germline CDR1 and CDR2: SEHNR and FQNEAQ (reference sequence). The CDR3 has 14 residues. The CDR3 loop is CASSSLGVNTEAFF. In DNA form, the CDR3 reads TGTGCCAGCAGCTCGCTAGGCGTGAACACTGAAGCTTTCTTT.

J is TRBJ2-1 and V is TRBV6-4; 11 nucleotides match TRBD2. The CDR3 runs 15 residues. Germline V lookup: CDR1 MRHNA, CDR2 SNTAGT. With V trimmed by 5 bases and J by 4 bases, 4 bases remained unmatched. This CDR3 reads CASSNTSGSYNEQFF. CDR3 DNA sequence: TGTGCCAGCAGTAATACTAGCGGGAGTTACAATGAGCAGTTCTTC.

This chain connects TRBV11-3 to TRBJ2-2, with TRBD1 identical over 8 bases. J gave up 0 bases and V 5 bases, and 2 bases lay outside the gene matches. CDR1 and CDR2 (germline): SGHNT, YENEEA. The CDR3 is made up of 15 amino acids. CDR3 coding DNA: TGTGCCAGCAGCCAGACAGGGGCGAACACCGGGGAGCTGTTTTTT. Translation: CASSQTGANTGELFF.

The table lists this clone with a few counts. The chain recombines TRBV7-2 with TRBJ2-7; TRBD2 might be the D (6 bases). V lost 8 bases and J 4 bases, leaving 18 bases between the germline ends. The CDR3 runs to 14 residues. Per germline, CDR1 SGHTA and CDR2 FQGNSA. CDR3 bases: TGTGCCAGCGTAGCGGCTCCCAGTCAGTACGAGCAGTACTTC. It specifies CASVAAPSQYEQYF.

This clone showed up just once. V is TRBV3-1 (or the pseudogene TRBV3-2) and J is TRBJ2-2; D unclear. Germline V lookup: CDR1 LGHDT, CDR2 YNNKEL (reference sequence). The CDR3 covers 17 residues. V was shortened by 4 bases and J by 1 base, with 16 bases between the two germline ends. The CDR3, as DNA: TGTGCCAGCAGCCCCATCACCCGCAGGCTGAACACCGGGGAGCTGTTTTTT. Amino acids: CASSPITRRLNTGELFF.

CDR3 nucleotide sequence: TGTGCCAGCTCTTCCGGGACAGTTAACACTGAAGCTTTCTTT. Its translation is CASSSGTVNTEAFF. The J gene is TRBJ1-1, the V gene TRBV18; TRBD1 agrees at 7 bases. CDR3 length equals 14 residues. V was clipped by 6 bases and J by 2 bases; unmatched bases: 6. The V gene's germline CDR1 is KGHSH and CDR2 LQKENI. Supplemented by reference TRBV18 and TRBJ1-1, the full variable domain reads NAGVMQNPRHLVRRRGQEARLRCSPMKGHSHVYWYRQLPEEGLKFMVYLQKENIIDESGMPKERFSAEFPKEGPSILRIQQVVRGDSAAYFCASSSGTVNTEAFFGQGTRLTVV.

This chain links TRBV29-1 with TRBJ1-2; no clear D gene. Per the germline V gene, CDR1 is SQVTM and CDR2 is ANQGSEA. This CDR3 comprises 13 residues. Trimming pared 4 bases from V and 0 bases from J, leaving 9 bases between. Here the CDR3 DNA reads TGCAGCGTTGGAGGGTTAGCTAACTATGGCTACACCTTC. Its translation: CSVGGLANYGYTF.

V is TRBV7-9 and J is TRBJ1-1, with D tentatively TRBD1 (6 bases). Germline V gives CDR1 SEHNR, CDR2 FQNEAQ (reference sequence). V lost 2 bases and J 0 bases, leaving 10 bases between the germline ends. The CDR3 loop spans 15 amino acids. This CDR3 reads CASSLLEGVNTEAFF. The CDR3 DNA is TGTGCCAGCAGCTTATTGGAGGGGGTGAACACTGAAGCTTTCTTT. The full variable domain, with the rest looked up from reference TRBV7-9 and TRBJ1-1, is DTGVSQNPRHKITKRGQNVTFRCDPISEHNRLYWYRQTLGQGPEFLTYFQNEAQLEKSRLLSDRFSAERPKGSFSTLEIQRTEQGDSAMYLCASSLLEGVNTEAFFGQGTRLTVV.

V usage is TRBV5-1 and J usage is TRBJ2-2, with D perhaps TRBD1 (6 bases). Per germline, CDR1 SGHRS and CDR2 YFSETQ. V lost 4 bases to trimming and J lost 5 bases, with 18 bases between them. The CDR3 sequence is 16 residues long. DNA for the CDR3: TGCGCCAGCAGCAGGATGGGAACAGGGCGAACCGGGGAGCTGTTTTTT. Translated: CASSRMGTGRTGELFF. The full variable domain, rest sourced from reference TRBV5-1 and TRBJ2-2, is KAGVTQTPRYLIKTRGQQVTLSCSPISGHRSVSWYQQTPGQGLQFLFEYFSETQRNKGNFPGRFSGRQFSNSRSEMNVSTLELGDSALYLCASSRMGTGRTGELFFGEGSRLTVL.

The V and J genes are TRBV15 and TRBJ2-2; 7 bases fit TRBD2. Germline-derived CDR1 and CDR2 are LNHNV and YYDKDF (reference sequence). Trimming removed 5 bases from V and 3 bases from J; junction bases left unmatched: 3. This CDR3 has 14 amino acids. CDR3 sequence: CATSYSGYTGELFF. In nucleotides, the CDR3 is TGTGCCACCAGCTATAGCGGGTACACCGGGGAGCTGTTTTTT.

The V and J genes are TRBV4-3 and TRBJ1-2; D remains ambiguous. Germline V lookup: CDR1 LGHNA, CDR2 YSLEER. V was cut by 0 bases and J by 7 bases, with 18 bases left in between. The CDR3 is made up of 16 amino acids. The CDR3 region is CASSQEYLGSDFGYTF. The CDR3 DNA reads TGCGCCAGCAGCCAAGAATATTTAGGGTCCGACTTTGGCTACACCTTC.

Only a few counts were recorded for this clone. The chain uses TRBV2 and TRBJ2-7; 11 bases are shared with TRBD1. Per germline, CDR1 SNHLY and CDR2 FYNNEI. J was trimmed by 2 bases and V by 4 bases; bases with no gene match: 4. CDR3 length equals 15 residues. The CDR3 reads CASSGDRGYAYEQYF. For the CDR3, the DNA is TGTGCCAGCAGTGGGGACAGGGGGTACGCCTACGAGCAGTACTTC. The full variable domain, with the rest looked up from reference TRBV2 and TRBJ2-7, is EPEVTQTPSHQVTQMGQEVILRCVPISNHLYFYWYRQILGQKVEFLVSFYNNEISEKSEIFDDQFSVERPDGSNFTLKIRSTKLEDSAMYFCASSGDRGYAYEQYFGPGTRLTVT.